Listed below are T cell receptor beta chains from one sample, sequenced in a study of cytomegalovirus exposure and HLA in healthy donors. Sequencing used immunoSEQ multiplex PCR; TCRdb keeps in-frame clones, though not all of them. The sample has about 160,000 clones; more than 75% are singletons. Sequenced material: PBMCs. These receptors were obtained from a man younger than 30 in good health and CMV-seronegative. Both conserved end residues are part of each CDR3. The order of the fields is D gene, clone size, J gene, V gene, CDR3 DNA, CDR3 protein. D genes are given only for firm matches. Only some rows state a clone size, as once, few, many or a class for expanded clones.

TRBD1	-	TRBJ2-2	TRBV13	TGTGCCAGCAGCGGCCGGGACAGGAACACCGGGGAGCTGTTTTTT	CASSGRDRNTGELFF
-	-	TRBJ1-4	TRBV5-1	TGCGCCAGCAGCTTGGAGGCGGGGGCTGGGGAAAAACTGTTTTTT	CASSLEAGAGEKLFF
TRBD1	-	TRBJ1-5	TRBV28	TGTGCCAGCAGCCACCCTACTAAGCCATCAGGGGGCATCTGGAATCAGCCCCAGCATTTT	CASSHPTKPSGGIWNQPQHF
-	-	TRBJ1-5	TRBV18	TGTGCCAGCTCACCACTGGCAGGCCCAGATCAGCCCCAGCATTTT	CASSPLAGPDQPQHF
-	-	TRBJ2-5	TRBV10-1	TGCGCCAGCAGTGCCCAACGACAGGTCGGAGAGACCCAGTACTTC	CASSAQRQVGETQYF
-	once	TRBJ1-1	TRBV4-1	TGCGCCAGCAGCCCGACAGGAAAATATGAAGCTTTCTTT	CASSPTGKYEAFF
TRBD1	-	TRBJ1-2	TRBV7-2	TGTGCCAGCAGCTTCCTCCCGACAGGGTACTTGCGGTGGTCCACCTTC	CASSFLPTGYLRWSTF
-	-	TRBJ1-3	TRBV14	TGTGCCAGCAGCCAAGGCGAGTTCACCATATATTTT	CASSQGEFTIYF
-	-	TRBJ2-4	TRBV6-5	TGTGCCAGCAGTTCCCTGGAGGAAAACATTCAGTACTTC	CASSSLEENIQYF
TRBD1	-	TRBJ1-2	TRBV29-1	TGCAGCGTGGGGACAGGGGATGACGGCTACACCTTC	CSVGTGDDGYTF
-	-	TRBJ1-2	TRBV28	TGTGCCAGCTCGAAACAGGGACCAACTAACTATGGCTACACCTTC	CASSKQGPTNYGYTF
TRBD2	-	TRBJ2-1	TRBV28	TGTGCCAGCAGTTTATGGTTTGGGACCTTCGGACTAGCGGGGGGCAATGAGCAGTTCTTC	CASSLWFGTFGLAGGNEQFF